One and the same sample provided the 23 T cell receptor beta chains below, sequenced in a study of blood T cell repertoires in COVID-19. Sequencing was performed with immunoSEQ multiplex PCR; in TCRdb, only in-frame clones are kept and a portion is missing. The sample yields about 480,000 clones, 70% to 90% seen once. Sequencing input: PBMCs or T cells enriched from blood (not recorded which). These receptors originate from a woman under 30 with acute COVID-19.

This clone was seen a handful of times. CDR3 in amino acids: CASSPLAVYEQYF. CDR3 coding DNA: TGTGCCAGCAGTCCACTAGCGGTCTACGAGCAGTACTTC. The V gene is TRBV12-3 or TRBV12-4, the J gene TRBJ2-7, with TRBD2 matching 8 bases. Losses at the gene ends were 5 bases for V and 3 bases for J; bases not matched to a gene: 3. This CDR3 has 13 residues.

The chain is built from TRBV27 and TRBJ2-1, with 7 bases matching TRBD2. Germline assignment: CDR1 MNHEY and CDR2 SMNVEV (reference sequence). CDR3 length equals 16 residues. Trimming cost V 6 bases and J 0 bases; bases outside gene matches: 8. The CDR3 bases are TGTGCCAGCAGACCCCAAGCGGGGAGCTCCTACAATGAGCAGTTCTTC. It encodes CASRPQAGSSYNEQFF.

This clone was observed a handful of times. This sequence joins TRBV7-8 and TRBJ2-1, with D tentatively TRBD1 (6 bases). The CDR3 is 15 residues long. V lost 5 bases and J 0 bases, leaving 11 bases between the germline ends. Germline V gene sequence: CDR1 SGHVS, CDR2 FQNEAQ. The CDR3 reads CASSRRQASYNEQFF. In nucleotides, the CDR3 is TGTGCCAGCAGCAGAAGACAGGCCTCCTACAATGAGCAGTTCTTC.

This rearrangement joins TRBV5-6 to TRBJ1-2, with 7 bases identical to TRBD1. The CDR3 contains 12 residues. Losses at the gene ends were 3 bases for V and 10 bases for J; bases not matched to a gene: 6. Germline lookup yields CDR1 SGHDT and CDR2 YYEEEE. The CDR3 DNA follows: TGTGCCAGCAGCTCGTCGGGACAGCCCTACACCTTC. Its translation is CASSSSGQPYTF.

This clone has more than one count but fewer than ten. The V call is TRBV19, the J call TRBJ1-1; tentatively, D is TRBD1 (6 bases). This CDR3 region has 15 residues. V was trimmed by 0 bases and J by 7 bases, leaving 15 bases between them. CDR1 is LNHDA, CDR2 SQIVND, per germline (reference sequence). The CDR3 DNA reads as TGTGCCAGTAGTATAGACAGAGGGACACTTGGTGAAGCTTTCTTT. It translates to CASSIDRGTLGEAFF.

This clone was seen a single time. The chain carries TRBV19 and TRBJ2-2; 7 nucleotides agree with TRBD1. Trimming took 6 bases from V and 7 from J; bases not matched to a gene: 11. The CDR3 has 15 residues. Looked up from germline, CDR1 is LNHDA and CDR2 is SQIVND (reference sequence). CDR3: CASSLKAQGIGELFF. The CDR3 DNA reads as TGTGCCAGTAGCCTTAAGGCACAGGGGATCGGGGAGCTGTTTTTT.

The chain uses TRBV9 and TRBJ1-5; D gene uncertain. In germline, CDR1 is SGDLS, CDR2 YYNGEE. CDR3 length: 15 residues. The germline V and J ends were trimmed by 4 bases and 0 bases, with 11 bases remaining between them. The CDR3 DNA follows: TGTGCCAGCAGCTCCGGGGTTACTAGCAATCAGCCCCAGCATTTT. Protein product: CASSSGVTSNQPQHF.

V is TRBV27 and J is TRBJ2-1; 7 nucleotides match TRBD2. Losses at the gene ends were 3 bases for V and 12 bases for J; bases not matched to a gene: 5. CDR1 MNHEY and CDR2 SMNVEV come from the germline V gene (reference sequence). The CDR3 consists of 12 residues. CDR3 in DNA: TGTGCCAGCAGTTTGCAGGGCGGGGGGCAGTTCTTC. As protein: CASSLQGGGQFF.

V gene TRBV7-9 combines with J gene TRBJ2-2, with D unclear. Germline assignment: CDR1 SEHNR and CDR2 FQNEAQ (reference sequence). This CDR3 has 14 amino acids. The V gene lost 0 bases and the J gene lost 1 base, with 3 bases spanning the gap. In nucleotides, the CDR3 is TGTGCCAGCAGCTTAGCCCTGAACACCGGGGAGCTGTTTTTT. Its translation: CASSLALNTGELFF. Based on the CDR3 plus reference TRBV7-9 and TRBJ2-2, the full variable domain is DTGVSQNPRHKITKRGQNVTFRCDPISEHNRLYWYRQTLGQGPEFLTYFQNEAQLEKSRLLSDRFSAERPKGSFSTLEIQRTEQGDSAMYLCASSLALNTGELFFGEGSRLTVL.

The V gene is TRBV7-2, the J gene TRBJ2-1; D gene uncertain. Germline CDR1 and CDR2: SGHTA and FQGNSA. The CDR3 covers 13 residues. Trimming removed 1 base at V and 14 bases at J, with 15 bases between. Here the CDR3 DNA reads TGTGCCAGCAGCTTAGAGACACAACCGAGCAAGTTCTTC. Translated, it gives CASSLETQPSKFF.

The chain combines TRBV11-2 with TRBJ2-7, with D possibly matching TRBD1 (6 bases). This CDR3 is built from 15 residues. Trimming shortened V by 5 bases and J by 5 bases, and 19 bases separated the two germline ends. Looked up from germline, CDR1 is SGHAT and CDR2 is FQNNGV. The CDR3 is CASSETGRGHNEQYF. Here the CDR3 DNA reads TGTGCCAGCAGCGAAACCGGCCGGGGACACAACGAGCAGTACTTC.

V is TRBV3-1 (or the pseudogene TRBV3-2) and J is TRBJ1-6; D remains ambiguous. The CDR3 is 14 residues long. V shed 3 bases and J shed 7 bases, with 10 bases lying between them. The germline V gene has CDR1 LGHDT and CDR2 YNNKEL (reference sequence). DNA for the CDR3: TGTGCCAGCAGCCACCATAGTCGGAATTCACCCCTCCACTTT. This sequence encodes CASSHHSRNSPLHF.

V is TRBV6-5 and J is TRBJ2-7; weak D call: TRBD1 (5 bases). V dropped 7 bases and J dropped 7 bases, with 20 bases sitting between them. CDR3 length: 14 residues. Germline CDR1 and CDR2: MNHEY and SVGAGI. In DNA form, the CDR3 reads TGTGCCAGCAAGGGTCCCGGCAGGGTGGATGAGCAGTACTTC. Translation gives CASKGPGRVDEQYF.

This clone was counted a few times. The chain combines TRBV19 with TRBJ1-1; 7 nucleotides line up with TRBD1. Germline CDR1 is LNHDA and CDR2 is SQIVND (reference sequence). The V and J ends lost 6 bases and 0 bases, in that order; junction bases with no gene match: 4. This CDR3 region has 14 residues. CDR3 sequence: CASSRGSMNTEAFF. CDR3 DNA sequence: TGTGCCAGTAGCAGGGGGTCCATGAACACTGAAGCTTTCTTT.

J is TRBJ1-5 and V is TRBV7-2, with 7 nucleotides matching TRBD1. The CDR3 sequence is 16 residues long. The V and J ends lost 5 bases and 3 bases, in that order; junction bases with no gene match: 10. Looked up from germline, CDR1 is SGHTA and CDR2 is FQGNSA. The CDR3 region is CASSPSQGGNNQPQHF. The CDR3 nucleotides read TGTGCCAGCAGCCCATCTCAGGGGGGAAACAATCAGCCCCAGCATTTT.

The chain carries TRBV2 and TRBJ2-1, with a possible D match to TRBD1 (5 bases). This CDR3 spans 14 amino acids. The germline CDR1 and CDR2 sequences are SNHLY and FYNNEI. V was trimmed by 6 bases and J by 10 bases, leaving 19 bases between them. The CDR3 spells CASSSSTGQGEQFF. The CDR3 coding sequence is TGTGCCAGCAGCTCAAGCACAGGTCAAGGCGAGCAGTTCTTC.

In this sample, this clone turned up a few times. The V and J genes are TRBV19 and TRBJ1-2, with 9 bases lining up with TRBD1. Looked up from germline, CDR1 is LNHDA and CDR2 is SQIVND (reference sequence). This CDR3 has 15 residues. Germline trimming cut 3 bases from V and 5 bases from J; bases unmatched to any gene: 7. Written as DNA, the CDR3 is TGTGCCAGTAGTATGAAGGGACAGGGCGGTTATGGCTACACCTTC. Its protein product is CASSMKGQGGYGYTF.

This chain uses TRBV5-8 with TRBJ1-1; no clear D gene. Trimming stripped 3 bases from V and 2 bases from J, with 11 bases between. The CDR3 has 14 amino acids. CDR1 and CDR2 (germline): SGHTS, YDEGEE. The CDR3 loop is CASSSDILNTEAFF. The CDR3 bases are TGTGCCAGCAGCTCCGACATACTCAACACTGAAGCTTTCTTT.

V usage is TRBV9 and J usage is TRBJ2-7; 9 bases agree with TRBD2. V lost 4 bases and J lost 5; bases outside the gene matches: 10. CDR1 is SGDLS and CDR2 is YYNGEE in the germline V gene. This CDR3 region has 15 residues. The CDR3 nucleotides are TGTGCCAGCAGCTACAGTAGCGGGAGAAGCAACGAGCAGTACTTC. Translation gives CASSYSSGRSNEQYF.

The chain recombines TRBV18 with TRBJ2-7; TRBD1 is a possible D gene (7 bases). Germline-derived CDR1 and CDR2 are KGHSH and LQKENI. The CDR3 loop spans 14 amino acids. The V end was cut by 5 bases, the J end by 3 bases, with 14 bases between. This CDR3 reads CASSLRDSFYEQYF. The CDR3 DNA reads as TGTGCCAGCTCATTGCGGGACAGCTTCTACGAGCAGTACTTC.

The rearrangement joins TRBV2 to TRBJ1-2; D may be TRBD1 (5 bases). Trimming took 9 bases from V and 4 from J, leaving 15 bases between them. The CDR3 consists of 13 residues. Germline V gene sequence: CDR1 SNHLY, CDR2 FYNNEI. The CDR3 nucleotides read TGTGCCAGACAACTCAGGGAGGCCTATGGCTACACCTTC. It is translated as CARQLREAYGYTF. The complete variable domain, with remaining parts taken from reference TRBV2 and TRBJ1-2, reads EPEVTQTPSHQVTQMGQEVILRCVPISNHLYFYWYRQILGQKVEFLVSFYNNEISEKSEIFDDQFSVERPDGSNFTLKIRSTKLEDSAMYFCARQLREAYGYTFGSGTRLTVV.

The V gene is TRBV10-3, the J gene TRBJ2-5; 8 bases are a match to TRBD2. The length of the CDR3 is 13 residues. Germline V gives CDR1 ENHRY, CDR2 SYGVKD. Germline trimming cut 8 bases from V and 5 bases from J; bases unmatched to any gene: 7. The CDR3 reads CAIRAGVGETQYF. As DNA, the CDR3 is TGTGCCATCCGAGCGGGAGTTGGTGAGACCCAGTACTTC.

This clone was seen a handful of times. J is TRBJ2-5 and V is TRBV2, with D maybe TRBD2 (7 bases). V shed 6 bases and J shed 4 bases, with 15 bases lying between them. Germline loops: CDR1 SNHLY, CDR2 FYNNEI. The CDR3 has 14 amino acids. The CDR3 DNA reads as TGTGCCAGCAGAAGAGGGGGGGCTGCAGAGACCCAGTACTTC. This translates into CASRRGGAAETQYF.